What follows is one T cell receptor (beta chain) and its context. TCRdb's copy holds only in-frame clones and misses some; the assay was immunoSEQ multiplex PCR. The top ten clones hold more than 0.35% of a sample with 100,000 or so clones, about 96% of them seen once. The sample belongs to a study of technical replicates of blood from several donors. The V end was cut by 2 bases, the J end by 3 bases, with 14 bases between. Germline CDR1 is KGHSH and CDR2 is LQKENI. This CDR3 contains 15 residues. This clonotype originated in a human donor in good health. The V and J genes are TRBV18 and TRBJ2-7; D perhaps matches TRBD2 (6 bases). The sample consisted of T cells isolated from PBMCs. For the CDR3, the DNA is TGTGCCAGCTCACCAGGGGGGATACCAGACTACGAGCAGTACTTC. Its protein product is CASSPGGIPDYEQYF.